The 9 T cell receptor beta chains below all came from one sample that was sequenced in a study of spatial heterogeneity in lung cancer. Findings and limits, study-wide: Expanded intratumoral alpha and beta TCR counts tracked tumor mutation counts.

Time point indicated: sample taken at primary tumor resection. Each CDR3 protein is one row after TCRdb ran MiXCR on the 5' RACE reads. This sample carries around 13,000 distinct CDR3 sequences, approximately 5.5% of them seen once, and the ten largest clones take roughly a quarter. The antigens these receptors bind are not known. The sample in question was lung tumor tissue, obtained at surgery. The receptors stem from a male donor with early-stage non-small cell lung cancer.

This clonotype was detected only a few times. This beta chain was picked up by a library intended for alpha chains and is off target, so its count carries little meaning. The chain is built from TRBV3-1 and TRBJ1-2, with D tentatively TRBD1 (5 bases). With 4 bases removed from V and 8 bases from J, the gap between germline ends came to 17 bases. The length of the CDR3 is 14 residues. Germline-derived CDR1 and CDR2 are LGHDT and YNNKEL (reference sequence). The CDR3 is CASSRQTDVFGYTF. In DNA, the CDR3 is TGTGCCAGCAGCCGACAGACAGACGTGTTCGGCTACACCTTC.

As to this clonotype: This beta chain was picked up by a library intended for alpha chains and is off target, so its count carries little meaning. V and J are TRBV29-1 and TRBJ1-1; D unresolved. The germline V gene has CDR1 SQVTM and CDR2 ANQGSEA. V gave up 7 bases and J gave up 4 bases, with 7 bases separating them. The CDR3 extends over 10 amino acids. The CDR3, as DNA: TGCAGCGCAGGTGGCACTGAAGCTTTCTTT. This gives the protein CSAGGTEAFF. Full variable domain (rest looked up from reference TRBV29-1 and TRBJ1-1): SAVISQKPSRDICQRGTSLTIQCQVDSQVTMMFWYRQQPGQSLTLIATANQGSEATYESGFVIDKFPISRPNLTFSTLTVSNMSPEDSSIYLCSAGGTEAFFGQGTRLTVV.

This clonotype was seen many times. The library was designed around alpha chains, so this beta chain is a stray read whose abundance carries little weight. The rearrangement links TRBV6-1 to TRBJ1-1; 8 bases map to TRBD1. V lost 4 bases to trimming and J lost 5 bases; unmatched junction nucleotides: 9. There are 15 residues in the CDR3. Germline CDR1 MNHNS, CDR2 SASEGT. CDR3 sequence: CASSALTGAGTEAFF. DNA for the CDR3: TGTGCCAGCAGTGCCTTGACAGGGGCAGGGACTGAAGCTTTCTTT.

This clonotype is large within its sample. This beta chain appears as a stray read in a library generated for alpha chains; its size is not informative. The chain carries TRBV7-9 and TRBJ2-5; unclear D gene. V was shortened by 5 bases and J by 2 bases, with 12 bases between the two germline ends. Per germline, CDR1 SEHNR and CDR2 FQNEAQ (reference sequence). The CDR3 length is 14 residues. The CDR3 DNA sequence: TGTGCCAGCAGCCCTAGGCCGCGACAAGAGACCCAGTACTTC. This encodes CASSPRPRQETQYF.

This clonotype occurred a few times. The library was prepared for alpha chains; this beta chain is a stray read, so its frequency means little. CDR3 residues: CASSLATGRETQYF. In DNA, the CDR3 is TGCGCCAGCAGCTTGGCCACAGGGAGAGAGACCCAGTACTTC. The genes are TRBV5-1 and TRBJ2-5, with D possibly being TRBD1 (6 bases). V was clipped by 0 bases and J by 4 bases, with 10 bases between them. The CDR3 is made up of 14 amino acids. From germline, CDR1 is SGHRS and CDR2 YFSETQ.

This clonotype was counted a few times. The library was prepared for alpha chains; this beta chain is a stray read, so its frequency means little. V and J are TRBV11-3 and TRBJ2-1, with 9 bases aligning to TRBD2. The CDR3 is 17 residues long. Per germline, CDR1 SGHNT and CDR2 YENEEA. The trim removed 3 bases at V and 7 bases at J, leaving 13 bases unmatched. This chain's CDR3 is CASSFASGAAAGNEQFF. CDR3 coding DNA: TGTGCCAGCAGCTTCGCTAGCGGGGCGGCGGCGGGGAATGAGCAGTTCTTC. Full variable domain (outside the CDR3, taken from reference TRBV11-3 and TRBJ2-1): EAGVVQSPRYKIIEKKQPVAFWCNPISGHNTLYWYLQNLGQGPELLIRYENEEAVDDSQLPKDRFSAERLKGVDSTLKIQPAELGDSAVYLCASSFASGAAAGNEQFFGPGTRLTVL.

This clonotype was detected only a few times. This beta chain slipped into a library made for alpha chains as a stray read, so its size is not meaningful. The chain combines TRBV3-2 with TRBJ2-1; the listed D gene, TRBD2, was not tested against the DNA. TRBV3-2 represents a pseudogene. The CDR3 has 17 residues. As DNA, the CDR3 is TGTGCCAGCAGCCTCATCGCTCCAGGGACTGATGACAATGAGCAGTTCTTC. Translation: CASSLIAPGTDDNEQFF.

This clonotype was seen at least ten times. The size of this beta chain means little, since it is a stray read in a library made for alpha chains. V is TRBV20-1 and J is TRBJ2-5; 7 bases are shared with TRBD2. The CDR3 is 13 amino acids. V lost 5 bases to trimming and J lost 4 bases; unmatched junction nucleotides: 7. The V gene's germline CDR1 is DFQATT and CDR2 SNEGSKA (reference sequence). CDR3 sequence reads: CSASTSWRETQYF. The CDR3 nucleotides read TGCAGTGCTTCGACTAGCTGGAGAGAGACCCAGTACTTC.

This clonotype was found a few times. This beta chain lies outside the target of a library built for alpha chains; its clone size means little. The rearrangement links TRBV6-1 to TRBJ2-7; 7 bases match TRBD1. Germline lookup yields CDR1 MNHNS and CDR2 SASEGT. The CDR3 runs 13 residues. Trimming cost V 8 bases and J 4 bases; bases outside gene matches: 8. The CDR3 DNA reads TGTGCCAGCGAAATCGGACAGGTGTACGAGCAGTACTTC. Amino acids: CASEIGQVYEQYF.